This T cell receptor (beta chain) is from a study of T-cell reconstitution after alpha-beta-depleted transplantation in children. During its preparation, the TCRbeta library received unique molecular identifiers. TCRdb ran MiXCR on the PCR reads and lists one entry per CDR3 protein. The profile shows 190,000 or so distinct CDR3 sequences, about 6% of them singletons. Germline V lookup: CDR1 SQVTM, CDR2 ANQGSEA. V was clipped by 1 base and J by 0 bases; unmatched bases: 7. CDR3 length equals 16 residues. Sequencing used PBMCs, obtained before TCRalphabeta/CD19-depleted stem cell transplant. The chain couples TRBV29-1 to TRBJ2-5; 8 bases fit TRBD2. This receptor was identified in a girl in the first two years of life with combined immunodeficiency, due to receive a stem cell transplant. Here the CDR3 reads CSVEVRRGAYQETQYF. CDR3 DNA sequence: TGCAGCGTTGAAGTGCGGCGGGGGGCGTACCAAGAGACCCAGTACTTC.